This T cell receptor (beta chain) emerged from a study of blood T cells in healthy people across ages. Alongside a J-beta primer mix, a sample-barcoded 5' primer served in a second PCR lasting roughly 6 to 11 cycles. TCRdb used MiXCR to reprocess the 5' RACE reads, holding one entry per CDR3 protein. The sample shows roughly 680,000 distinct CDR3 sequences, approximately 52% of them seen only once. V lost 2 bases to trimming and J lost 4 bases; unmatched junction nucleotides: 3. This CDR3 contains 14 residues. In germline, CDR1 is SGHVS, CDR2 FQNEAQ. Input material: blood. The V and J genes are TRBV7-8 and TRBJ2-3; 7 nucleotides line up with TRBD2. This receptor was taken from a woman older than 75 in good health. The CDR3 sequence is CASSLLGRPDTQYF. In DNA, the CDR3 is TGTGCCAGCAGCTTACTCGGGAGGCCAGATACGCAGTATTTT.